The 15 T cell receptor beta chains below were found in one sample sequenced in a study of blood T cells in healthy people across ages. A J-beta primer mix and a sample-barcoded 5' primer were used in a second PCR of roughly 6 to 12 cycles. One entry per CDR3 protein, called by TCRdb with MiXCR from the 5' RACE reads. The table lists about 810,000 distinct CDR3 sequences, 30% to 45% of them singletons. The sequenced sample consisted of blood. These receptors originate from a man aged 18 to 29 in good health.

The chain recombines TRBV7-3 with TRBJ2-1; the match to TRBD1 covers 9 bases. Germline V CDR1 and CDR2: SGHTA, FQGTGA. V dropped 5 bases and J dropped 7; count of bases not matched to a gene: 9. This CDR3 is 15 amino acids long. The CDR3 bases are TGTGCCAGCAGCCCGGATACCGGGACAGGGAATGAGCAGTTCTTC. It specifies CASSPDTGTGNEQFF.

The rearrangement uses TRBV6-5 and TRBJ1-1; D uncertain. V was trimmed by 6 bases and J by 4 bases, leaving 12 bases between them. The length of the CDR3 is 13 residues. CDR1 and CDR2 (germline): MNHEY, SVGAGI. The CDR3 reads CASSPSPITEAFF. The CDR3 DNA is TGTGCCAGCAGCCCCTCCCCGATCACTGAAGCTTTCTTT.

This clonotype was seen only a few times. V is TRBV7-9 and J is TRBJ1-4, with a tentative D call TRBD1 (6 bases). CDR3 length equals 16 residues. Germline V gene data show CDR1 as SEHNR and CDR2 as FQNEAQ (reference sequence). The ends were cut back, 5 bases at V and 2 bases at J, with 15 bases in the middle. The CDR3 region is CASSPYVGGTNEKLFF. In nucleotides, the CDR3 is TGTGCCAGCAGCCCATATGTAGGGGGTACTAATGAAAAACTGTTTTTT.

In its sample, this clonotype was seen once. Relative to the germline gene, one junction end is altered; a read error may explain this. This chain links TRBV14 with TRBJ2-6, with D possibly matching TRBD1 (5 bases). Germline lookup yields CDR1 SGHDN and CDR2 FVKESK. This CDR3 spans 16 amino acids. As DNA, the CDR3 is TGTGCCAGCAGCCGTAGAAGGGCCGCTGGGGCCAACGTCCTGGCTTTC. Protein sequence: CASSRRRAAGANVLAF.

This clonotype was seen many times. The rearrangement uses TRBV5-1 and TRBJ1-5, with a weak D call TRBD1 (6 bases). Germline V gene sequence: CDR1 SGHRS, CDR2 YFSETQ. Trimming stripped 4 bases from V and 0 bases from J, with 14 bases between. The CDR3 consists of 16 residues. The CDR3 DNA is TGCGCCAGCAGCCAACAGGGTGGGGATAGCAATCAGCCCCAGCATTTT. This sequence encodes CASSQQGGDSNQPQHF. Full variable domain (outside the CDR3, taken from reference TRBV5-1 and TRBJ1-5): KAGVTQTPRYLIKTRGQQVTLSCSPISGHRSVSWYQQTPGQGLQFLFEYFSETQRNKGNFPGRFSGRQFSNSRSEMNVSTLELGDSALYLCASSQQGGDSNQPQHFGDGTRLSIL.

The V gene is TRBV9, the J gene TRBJ2-7; possibly TRBD1 for D (6 bases). The CDR3 spans 14 residues. Per the germline V gene, CDR1 is SGDLS and CDR2 is YYNGEE. V lost 0 bases and J lost 6, with 13 bases in between. The CDR3 sequence: CASSVAVVGGEQYF. CDR3 DNA: TGTGCCAGCAGCGTAGCTGTGGTAGGGGGCGAGCAGTACTTC.

This chain uses TRBV20-1 with TRBJ2-5; 9 nucleotides agree with TRBD2. CDR1 and CDR2 (germline): DFQATT, SNEGSKA (reference sequence). The trim removed 4 bases at V and 11 bases at J, leaving 14 bases unmatched. This CDR3 is 14 amino acids long. CDR3 residues: CSATKRGALTEQYF. The CDR3 DNA sequence: TGCAGTGCTACCAAGCGGGGGGCCCTCACTGAGCAGTACTTC.

This clonotype has at least ten counts. This chain joins TRBV7-9 and TRBJ2-4; D remains ambiguous. The CDR3 runs to 12 residues. The V end was cut by 5 bases, the J end by 9 bases, with 11 bases between. CDR1 is SEHNR and CDR2 is FQNEAQ in the germline V gene (reference sequence). DNA for the CDR3: TGTGCCAGCAGCCCAGGCGGTAGCATTCAGTACTTC. The encoded protein is CASSPGGSIQYF.

This sequence joins TRBV25-1 and TRBJ2-7, with a weak D call TRBD2 (5 bases). CDR3 size: 14 residues. V dropped 4 bases and J dropped 7 bases, with 17 bases sitting between them. CDR1 MGHDK and CDR2 SYGVNS come from the germline V gene. CDR3: CASSGAGPYNEQYF. The CDR3 nucleotides read TGTGCCAGCAGTGGTGCGGGCCCCTACAATGAGCAGTACTTC.

This clonotype showed up just a few times. The J gene is TRBJ1-2, the V gene TRBV4-3; D is unclear. The CDR3 is made up of 14 amino acids. The V end lost 3 bases, the J end lost 8 bases, and 16 bases lay between the germline ends. Germline assignment: CDR1 LGHNA and CDR2 YSLEER. CDR3 in DNA: TGCGCCAGCAGCCAGGATCGGGCCCCGGGCGGCTACACCTTC. It encodes CASSQDRAPGGYTF.

V and J are TRBV9 and TRBJ2-7; 8 bases fit TRBD1. The V segment lost 2 bases and the J segment 5 bases; nucleotides outside the gene matches: 9. CDR3 length: 15 residues. Germline values: CDR1 SGDLS, CDR2 YYNGEE. The CDR3 loop is CASSVQGAGSDEQYF. The CDR3 coding sequence is TGTGCCAGCAGCGTCCAGGGGGCAGGATCCGACGAGCAGTACTTC.

This clonotype was seen many times. The chain employs TRBV6-1 and TRBJ1-2; the D is unclear. The V gene lost 1 base and the J gene lost 0 bases, with 9 bases spanning the gap. The CDR3 is 15 amino acids. Germline V lookup: CDR1 MNHNS, CDR2 SASEGT. The CDR3 spells CASSEDSLTNYGYTF. The CDR3 nucleotides are TGTGCCAGCAGTGAAGACAGCCTAACTAACTATGGCTACACCTTC.

This clonotype was counted once. A much larger clone differs from this one at a single base, so this may be a read error. CDR3 DNA sequence: TGTGCCAGCAGTCCCCGGGACAGTGGGGCACGGTACCAAGAGACCCAGTACTTC. This sequence encodes CASSPRDSGARYQETQYF. The chain has TRBV27 and TRBJ2-5, with 7 positions matching TRBD1. Losses at the gene ends were 5 bases for V and 0 bases for J; bases not matched to a gene: 15. CDR3 size: 18 residues. Looked up from germline, CDR1 is MNHEY and CDR2 is SMNVEV (reference sequence).

This clonotype was counted between two and nine times. The J gene is TRBJ2-1, the V gene TRBV10-3; D might be TRBD2 (6 bases). From germline, CDR1 is ENHRY and CDR2 SYGVKD. The CDR3 sequence is 13 residues long. V dropped 2 bases and J dropped 10 bases, with 12 bases sitting between them. The CDR3 is CAISERLVEEQFF. The CDR3 nucleotides read TGTGCCATCAGTGAGCGACTAGTCGAGGAGCAGTTCTTC.

Notes on this clonotype: At one of its ends the junction is not consistent with the germline gene, which may arise from a read error. The V and J genes are TRBV7-9 and TRBJ1-2; D possibly corresponds to TRBD1 (5 bases). This CDR3 has 17 residues. The germline CDR1 and CDR2 sequences are SEHNR and FQNEAQ (reference sequence). In DNA, the CDR3 is TGTGCCAGCAGCACACCCCGATTCCCAGCCCGGGACTATAGCTACACCTTC. Amino acids: CASSTPRFPARDYSYTF.